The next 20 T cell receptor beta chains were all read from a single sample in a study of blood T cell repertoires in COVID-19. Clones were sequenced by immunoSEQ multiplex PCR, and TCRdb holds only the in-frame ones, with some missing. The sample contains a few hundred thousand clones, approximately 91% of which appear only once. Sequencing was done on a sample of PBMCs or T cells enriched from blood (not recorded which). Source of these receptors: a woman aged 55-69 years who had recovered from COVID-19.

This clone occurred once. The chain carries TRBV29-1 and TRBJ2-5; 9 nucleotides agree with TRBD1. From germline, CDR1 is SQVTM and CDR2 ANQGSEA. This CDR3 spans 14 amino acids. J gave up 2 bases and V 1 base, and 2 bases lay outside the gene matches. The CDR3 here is CSVEGGQGQETQYF. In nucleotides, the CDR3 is TGCAGCGTTGAAGGGGGACAGGGACAAGAGACCCAGTACTTC.

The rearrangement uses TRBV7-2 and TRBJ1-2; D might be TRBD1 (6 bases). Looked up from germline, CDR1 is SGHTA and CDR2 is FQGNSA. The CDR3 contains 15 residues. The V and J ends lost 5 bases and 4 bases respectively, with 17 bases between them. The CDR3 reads CASSLAGALGYGYTF. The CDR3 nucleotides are TGTGCCAGCAGCCTGGCAGGGGCCCTTGGCTATGGCTACACCTTC.

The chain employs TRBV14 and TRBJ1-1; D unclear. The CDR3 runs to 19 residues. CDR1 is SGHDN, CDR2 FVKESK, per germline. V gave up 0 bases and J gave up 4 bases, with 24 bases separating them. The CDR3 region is CASSQEVWQALKTGTEAFF. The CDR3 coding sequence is TGTGCCAGCAGCCAAGAGGTGTGGCAGGCCCTCAAGACCGGCACTGAAGCTTTCTTT.

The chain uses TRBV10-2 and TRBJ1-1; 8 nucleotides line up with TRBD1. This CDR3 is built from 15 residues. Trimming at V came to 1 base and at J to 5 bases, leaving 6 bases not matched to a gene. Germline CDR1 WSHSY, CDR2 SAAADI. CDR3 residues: CASSELAGTGTEAFF. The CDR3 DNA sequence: TGCGCCAGCAGTGAGTTAGCCGGGACAGGAACTGAAGCTTTCTTT.

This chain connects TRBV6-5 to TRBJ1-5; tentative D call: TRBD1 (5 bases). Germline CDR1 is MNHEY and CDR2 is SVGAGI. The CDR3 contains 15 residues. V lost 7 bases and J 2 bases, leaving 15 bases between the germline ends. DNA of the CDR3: TGTGCCAGCACCTCACGTCGGGGGGGCAATCAGCCCCAGCATTTT. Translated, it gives CASTSRRGGNQPQHF.

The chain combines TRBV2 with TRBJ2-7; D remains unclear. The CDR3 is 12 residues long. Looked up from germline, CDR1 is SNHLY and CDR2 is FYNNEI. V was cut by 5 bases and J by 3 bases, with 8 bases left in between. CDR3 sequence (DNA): TGTGCCAGCAGTAATGGGCTCTACGAGCAGTACTTC. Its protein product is CASSNGLYEQYF.

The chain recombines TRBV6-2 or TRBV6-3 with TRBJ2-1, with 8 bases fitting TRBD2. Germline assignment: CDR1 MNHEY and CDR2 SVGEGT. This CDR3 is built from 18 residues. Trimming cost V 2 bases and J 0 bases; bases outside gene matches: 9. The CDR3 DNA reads TGTGCCAGCAGTTACAGGGTAGCGGGGTCGAGCTCCTACAATGAGCAGTTCTTC. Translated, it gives CASSYRVAGSSSYNEQFF.

In DNA form, the CDR3 reads TGTGCCAGCAGCTTAGAGGGGACAGCCTTCCCTTCACCCCTCCACTTT. Its translation is CASSLEGTAFPSPLHF. The chain is built from TRBV7-9 and TRBJ1-6; 7 positions match TRBD1. Germline lookup yields CDR1 SEHNR and CDR2 FQNEAQ (reference sequence). This CDR3 spans 16 amino acids. V shed 1 base and J 9 bases; nucleotides not matched to a gene: 9. Full variable domain (rest looked up from reference TRBV7-9 and TRBJ1-6): DTGVSQNPRHKITKRGQNVTFRCDPISEHNRLYWYRQTLGQGPEFLTYFQNEAQLEKSRLLSDRFSAERPKGSFSTLEIQRTEQGDSAMYLCASSLEGTAFPSPLHFGNGTRLTVT.

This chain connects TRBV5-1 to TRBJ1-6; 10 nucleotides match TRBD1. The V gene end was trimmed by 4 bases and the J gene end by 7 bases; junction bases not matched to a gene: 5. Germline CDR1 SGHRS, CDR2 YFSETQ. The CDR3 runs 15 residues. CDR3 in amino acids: CASSRTGGLNSPLHF. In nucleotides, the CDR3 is TGCGCCAGCAGCAGGACAGGGGGTTTAAATTCACCCCTCCACTTT. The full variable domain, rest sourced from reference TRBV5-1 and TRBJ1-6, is KAGVTQTPRYLIKTRGQQVTLSCSPISGHRSVSWYQQTPGQGLQFLFEYFSETQRNKGNFPGRFSGRQFSNSRSEMNVSTLELGDSALYLCASSRTGGLNSPLHFGNGTRLTVT.

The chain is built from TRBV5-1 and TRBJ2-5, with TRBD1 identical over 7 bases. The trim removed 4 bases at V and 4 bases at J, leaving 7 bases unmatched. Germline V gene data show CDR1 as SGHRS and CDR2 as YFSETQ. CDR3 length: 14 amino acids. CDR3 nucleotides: TGCGCCAGCAGCCACCGACAGGGCGTAGAGACCCAGTACTTC. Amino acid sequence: CASSHRQGVETQYF.

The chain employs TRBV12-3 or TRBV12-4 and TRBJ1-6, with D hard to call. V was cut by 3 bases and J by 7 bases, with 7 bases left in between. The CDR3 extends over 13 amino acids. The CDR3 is CASSFGQNSPLHF. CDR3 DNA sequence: TGTGCCAGCAGTTTCGGTCAAAATTCACCCCTCCACTTT.

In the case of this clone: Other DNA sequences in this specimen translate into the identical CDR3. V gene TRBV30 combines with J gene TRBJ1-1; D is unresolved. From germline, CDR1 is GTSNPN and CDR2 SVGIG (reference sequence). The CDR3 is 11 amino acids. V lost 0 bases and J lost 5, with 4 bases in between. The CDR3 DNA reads TGTGCCTGGAGTGTACTGACTGAAGCTTTCTTT. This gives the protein CAWSVLTEAFF.

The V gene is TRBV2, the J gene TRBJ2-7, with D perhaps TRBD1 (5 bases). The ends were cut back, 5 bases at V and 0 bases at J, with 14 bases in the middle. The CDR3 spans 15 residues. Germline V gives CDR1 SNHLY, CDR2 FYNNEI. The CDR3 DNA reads TGTGCCAGCAGTATACAGGAGCGAATCTCCTACGAGCAGTACTTC. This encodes CASSIQERISYEQYF.

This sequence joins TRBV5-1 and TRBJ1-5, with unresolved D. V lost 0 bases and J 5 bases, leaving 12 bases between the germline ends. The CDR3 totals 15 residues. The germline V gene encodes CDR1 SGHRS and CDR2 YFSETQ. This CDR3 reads CASSLVPHEDQPQHF. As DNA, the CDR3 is TGCGCCAGCAGCTTGGTACCCCACGAGGATCAGCCCCAGCATTTT. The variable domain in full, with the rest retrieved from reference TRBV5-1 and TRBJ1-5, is KAGVTQTPRYLIKTRGQQVTLSCSPISGHRSVSWYQQTPGQGLQFLFEYFSETQRNKGNFPGRFSGRQFSNSRSEMNVSTLELGDSALYLCASSLVPHEDQPQHFGDGTRLSIL.

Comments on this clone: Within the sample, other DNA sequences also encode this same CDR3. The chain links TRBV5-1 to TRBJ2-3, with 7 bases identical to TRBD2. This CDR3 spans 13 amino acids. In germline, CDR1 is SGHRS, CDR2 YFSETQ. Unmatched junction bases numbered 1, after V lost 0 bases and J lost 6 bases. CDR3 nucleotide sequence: TGCGCCAGCAGCTTGGCGGGAGGCGATACGCAGTATTTT. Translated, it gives CASSLAGGDTQYF.

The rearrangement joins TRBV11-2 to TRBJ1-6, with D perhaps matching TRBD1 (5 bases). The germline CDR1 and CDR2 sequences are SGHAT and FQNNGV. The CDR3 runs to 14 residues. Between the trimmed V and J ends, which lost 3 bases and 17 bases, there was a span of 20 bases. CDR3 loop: CASSFPSPGGVIHF. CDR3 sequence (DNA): TGTGCCAGCAGCTTTCCTTCCCCGGGGGGGGTTATCCACTTT.

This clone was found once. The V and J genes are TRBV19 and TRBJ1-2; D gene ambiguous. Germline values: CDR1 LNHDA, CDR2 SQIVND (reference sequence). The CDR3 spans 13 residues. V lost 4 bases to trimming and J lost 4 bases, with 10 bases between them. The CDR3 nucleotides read TGTGCCAGTAGTACCGCCGGGGTCTATGGCTACACCTTC. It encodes CASSTAGVYGYTF.

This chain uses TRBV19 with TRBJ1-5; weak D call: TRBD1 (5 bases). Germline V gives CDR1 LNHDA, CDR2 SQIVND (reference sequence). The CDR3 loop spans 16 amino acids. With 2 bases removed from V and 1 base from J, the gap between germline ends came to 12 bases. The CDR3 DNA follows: TGTGCCAGTAGTATATTTAAGGGGTCGAGCAATCAGCCCCAGCATTTT. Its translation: CASSIFKGSSNQPQHF.

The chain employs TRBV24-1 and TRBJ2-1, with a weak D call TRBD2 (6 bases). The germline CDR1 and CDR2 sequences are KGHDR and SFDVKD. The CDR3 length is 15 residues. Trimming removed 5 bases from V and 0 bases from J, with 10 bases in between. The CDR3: CATSGIGSSYNEQFF. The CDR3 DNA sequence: TGTGCCACCAGTGGTATCGGGAGCTCCTACAATGAGCAGTTCTTC.

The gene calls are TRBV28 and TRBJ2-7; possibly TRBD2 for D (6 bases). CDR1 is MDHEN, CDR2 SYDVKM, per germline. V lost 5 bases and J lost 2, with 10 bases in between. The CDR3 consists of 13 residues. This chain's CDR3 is CASSPGLPYEQYF. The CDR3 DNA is TGTGCCAGCAGTCCGGGACTTCCCTACGAGCAGTACTTC.